This T cell receptor beta chain was profiled in a study of tumor-infiltrating lymphocytes in primary liver carcinoma. Study-wide points: Only around 7.5-24% of top clones occurred in all five tumor regions.

This CDR3 is built from 14 residues. The trim removed 6 bases at V and 2 bases at J, leaving 4 bases unmatched. CDR1 is MDHEN and CDR2 is SYDVKM in the germline V gene. Without any cell sorting, about 20-31 mg of bulk tissue yielded co-extracted RNA and DNA. The patients presented with primary liver carcinoma, which was managed through surgical resection. For this clonotype: Its antigen is still unknown. A single base separates this from a much larger clone, so it may be a read error.

The input was approximately 0.45 ug total RNA; TCR beta cDNA was made from it with a constant-region primer. Construction of TCR beta libraries relied on three successive nested multiplex PCR rounds employing slightly modified ARM-PCR. A C-beta reverse primer was combined with TRBV1-TRBV30 forward primers in the first two PCR rounds, and each round had approximately 10 cycles. TCRdb re-derived calls from the multiplex PCR reads in MiXCR, one entry per CDR3 protein. Of more than 70,000 distinct CDR3 sequences listed, roughly 72% are singletons. The sequence derives from a man aged 35 to 55 with primary liver carcinoma and hepatitis B virus infection. Sequencing was done on a sample of liver tumor tissue from sampling region 1. The subset here: tumor region T1, superior pole. The chain couples TRBV28 to TRBJ2-7; 10 bases agree with TRBD1. CDR3 in amino acids: CASRPDRGAYEQYF. The CDR3 DNA is TGTGCCAGCAGGCCGGACAGGGGGGCCTACGAGCAGTACTTC. Variable domain in full (rest from reference TRBV28 and TRBJ2-7): DVKVTQSSRYLVKRTGEKVFLECVQDMDHENMFWYRQDPGLGLRLIYFSYDVKMKEKGDIPEGYSVSREKKERFSLILESASTNQTSMYLCASRPDRGAYEQYFGPGTRLTVT.